These T cell receptor beta chains were read from a single sample in a study of blood T cell repertoires in COVID-19. Clones were read by immunoSEQ multiplex PCR, and TCRdb kept only the in-frame ones, dropping some. The profile shows roughly 190,000 clones, roughly 89% of them singletons. The sequenced sample was PBMCs or T cells enriched from blood (not recorded which). These receptors were obtained from a woman aged 25 to 39 who had been exposed to COVID-19. Both conserved end residues are part of each CDR3. D genes are given only for firm matches. The size of a clone is reported for some rows only, either as once, few or many, or as a class for expanded clones.

d_gene: -; v_gene: TRBV7-9; abundance: -; j_gene: TRBJ1-1; CDR3nt: TGTGCCAGCAGCCCGGGGATTGAGAACACTGAAGCTTTCTTT; CDR3aa: CASSPGIENTEAFF
d_gene: TRBD2; v_gene: TRBV7-7; abundance: -; j_gene: TRBJ2-1; CDR3nt: TGTGCTAGCAGCCCAAAGGTAGCGGGGGGGCTGCATGAGCAGTTCTTC; CDR3aa: CASSPKVAGGLHEQFF
d_gene: -; v_gene: TRBV18; abundance: -; j_gene: TRBJ1-5; CDR3nt: TGTGCCAGCTCACCCGTACCCGGGACTCAGGGCACTCAGCCCCAGCATTTT; CDR3aa: CASSPVPGTQGTQPQHF
d_gene: -; v_gene: TRBV19; abundance: few; j_gene: TRBJ2-3; CDR3nt: TGTGCCAGTAGTATCAGGTTTTCCACAGATACGCAGTATTTT; CDR3aa: CASSIRFSTDTQYF
d_gene: TRBD2; v_gene: TRBV10-2; abundance: -; j_gene: TRBJ2-7; CDR3nt: TGCGCCAGCACCCGCCTTAGCGGGGGCCCTTACGAGCAGTACTTC; CDR3aa: CASTRLSGGPYEQYF
d_gene: -; v_gene: TRBV20-1; abundance: -; j_gene: TRBJ2-3; CDR3nt: TGCAGTGCTAGTGCCGGGTCCACAGATACGCAGTATTTT; CDR3aa: CSASAGSTDTQYF
d_gene: TRBD1; v_gene: TRBV18; abundance: few; j_gene: TRBJ2-7; CDR3nt: TGTGCCAGCTCCGGGACAGAACGGACCTACGAGCAGTACTTC; CDR3aa: CASSGTERTYEQYF
d_gene: TRBD1; v_gene: TRBV28; abundance: -; j_gene: TRBJ1-5; CDR3nt: TGTGCCAGCAGTTCCCGAGGGAGGGGACAGGGGACCTACAATCAGCCCCAGCATTTT; CDR3aa: CASSSRGRGQGTYNQPQHF
d_gene: TRBD2; v_gene: TRBV4-3; abundance: once; j_gene: TRBJ2-1; CDR3nt: TGCGCCAGCAGCCAAGATTTCGAGCGGGGGTTGAATGAGCAGTTCTTC; CDR3aa: CASSQDFERGLNEQFF
d_gene: -; v_gene: TRBV9; abundance: -; j_gene: TRBJ2-3; CDR3nt: TGTGCCAGCAGTTTTGGACAACCCGATACGCAGTATTTT; CDR3aa: CASSFGQPDTQYF
d_gene: -; v_gene: TRBV27; abundance: -; j_gene: TRBJ1-6; CDR3nt: TGTGCCAGCAGTTTTGGGCAGGTTAGCTCCTATAATTCACCCCTCCACTTT; CDR3aa: CASSFGQVSSYNSPLHF
d_gene: TRBD1; v_gene: TRBV18; abundance: -; j_gene: TRBJ1-5; CDR3nt: TGTGCCAGCTCATACACCGGGACAGGGGGCAATCAGCCCCAGCATTTT; CDR3aa: CASSYTGTGGNQPQHF
d_gene: -; v_gene: TRBV19; abundance: -; j_gene: TRBJ1-6; CDR3nt: TGTGCCAGTAGTGGCAACAGGGCTAGCTCCTATAATTCACCCCTCCACTTT; CDR3aa: CASSGNRASSYNSPLHF
d_gene: TRBD1; v_gene: TRBV5-5; abundance: -; j_gene: TRBJ2-7; CDR3nt: TGTGCCAGCAGCTCCCGGACAGGGGATGGGGACGAGCAGTACTTC; CDR3aa: CASSSRTGDGDEQYF
d_gene: -; v_gene: TRBV2; abundance: -; j_gene: TRBJ1-1; CDR3nt: TGTGCCAGCAGTGCTTTGCGGGGGACCATGGCTGAAGCTTTCTTT; CDR3aa: CASSALRGTMAEAFF
d_gene: -; v_gene: TRBV27; abundance: -; j_gene: TRBJ1-1; CDR3nt: TGTGCCAGCAGTTTATCCCCGCGGGATGAAGCTTTCTTT; CDR3aa: CASSLSPRDEAFF
d_gene: TRBD1; v_gene: TRBV18; abundance: -; j_gene: TRBJ1-5; CDR3nt: TGTGCCAGCTCACCAGCCAGGACAGGGGGCGCGGGTCAGCCCCAGCATTTT; CDR3aa: CASSPARTGGAGQPQHF
d_gene: -; v_gene: TRBV2; abundance: -; j_gene: TRBJ1-5; CDR3nt: TGTGCCAGCAGTCTACCGGGACAAGAGCAATCAGCCCAGCATTTT; CDR3aa: CASSLPGQEQSAQHF
d_gene: -; v_gene: TRBV24-1; abundance: -; j_gene: TRBJ1-5; CDR3nt: TGTGCCACCAGTGCCGCCGGACAGAGAGCCCAGCATTTT; CDR3aa: CATSAAGQRAQHF
d_gene: -; v_gene: TRBV14; abundance: few; j_gene: TRBJ2-5; CDR3nt: TGTGCCAGCAGCCAAGTAGTTGGGGAGGCAGAGACCCAGTACTTC; CDR3aa: CASSQVVGEAETQYF
d_gene: -; v_gene: TRBV5-8; abundance: -; j_gene: TRBJ2-5; CDR3nt: TGTGCCAGCAGCTTGCCAGGGGCTCGAGAGACCCAGTACTTC; CDR3aa: CASSLPGARETQYF
d_gene: TRBD1; v_gene: TRBV3-1/TRBV3-2; abundance: once; j_gene: TRBJ1-2; CDR3nt: TGTGCCAGCAGCCACGGGGCGATGACAGGGAACTATGGCTACACCTTC; CDR3aa: CASSHGAMTGNYGYTF
d_gene: -; v_gene: TRBV29-1; abundance: few; j_gene: TRBJ1-1; CDR3nt: TGCAGCGTTGGCGGACGCGGGGGTGAAGCTTTCTTT; CDR3aa: CSVGGRGGEAFF
d_gene: -; v_gene: TRBV3-1/TRBV3-2; abundance: -; j_gene: TRBJ2-7; CDR3nt: TGTGCCAGCAGCCAAGCCAGGGTATCCCACGAGCAGTACTTC; CDR3aa: CASSQARVSHEQYF